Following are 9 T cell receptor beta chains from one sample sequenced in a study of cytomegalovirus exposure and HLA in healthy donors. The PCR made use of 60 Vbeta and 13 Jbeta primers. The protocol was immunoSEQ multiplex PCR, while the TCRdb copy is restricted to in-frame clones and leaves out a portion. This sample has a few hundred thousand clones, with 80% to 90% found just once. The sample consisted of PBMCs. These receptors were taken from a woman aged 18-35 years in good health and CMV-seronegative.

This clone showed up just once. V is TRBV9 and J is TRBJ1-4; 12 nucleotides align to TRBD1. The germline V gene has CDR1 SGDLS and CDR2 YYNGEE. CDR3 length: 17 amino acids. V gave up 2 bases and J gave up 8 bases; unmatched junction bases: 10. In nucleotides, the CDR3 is TGTGCCAGCAGCGTCGGGACAGGGGGCCAGGTGGGAGAAAAACTGTTTTTT. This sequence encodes CASSVGTGGQVGEKLFF.

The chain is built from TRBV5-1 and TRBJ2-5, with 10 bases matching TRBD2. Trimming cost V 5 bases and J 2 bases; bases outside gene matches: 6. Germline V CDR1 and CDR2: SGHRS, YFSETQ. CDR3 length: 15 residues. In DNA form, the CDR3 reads TGCGCCAGCAGTGCAGGAGCGGGGGGGCAAGAGACCCAGTACTTC. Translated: CASSAGAGGQETQYF. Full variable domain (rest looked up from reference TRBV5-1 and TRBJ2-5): KAGVTQTPRYLIKTRGQQVTLSCSPISGHRSVSWYQQTPGQGLQFLFEYFSETQRNKGNFPGRFSGRQFSNSRSEMNVSTLELGDSALYLCASSAGAGGQETQYFGPGTRLLVL.

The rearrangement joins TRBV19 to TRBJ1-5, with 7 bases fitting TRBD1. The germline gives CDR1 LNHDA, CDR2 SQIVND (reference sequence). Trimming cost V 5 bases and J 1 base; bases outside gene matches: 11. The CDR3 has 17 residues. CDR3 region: CASSPPQGGGSNQPQHF. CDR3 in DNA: TGTGCCAGTAGTCCACCCCAGGGGGGTGGAAGCAATCAGCCCCAGCATTTT.

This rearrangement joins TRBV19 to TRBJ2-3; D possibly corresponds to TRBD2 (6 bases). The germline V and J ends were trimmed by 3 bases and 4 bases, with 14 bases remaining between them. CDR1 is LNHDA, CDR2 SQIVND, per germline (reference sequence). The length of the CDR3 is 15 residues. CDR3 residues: CASSIRRGGSDTQYF. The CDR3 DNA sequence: TGTGCCAGTAGTATTAGACGTGGGGGGTCAGATACGCAGTATTTT.

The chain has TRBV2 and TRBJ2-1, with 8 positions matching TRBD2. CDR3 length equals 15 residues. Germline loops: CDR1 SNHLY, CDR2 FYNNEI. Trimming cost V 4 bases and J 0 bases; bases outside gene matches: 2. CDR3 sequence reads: CASSGSGGSYNEQFF. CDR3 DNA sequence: TGTGCCAGCAGTGGCAGCGGGGGCTCCTACAATGAGCAGTTCTTC.

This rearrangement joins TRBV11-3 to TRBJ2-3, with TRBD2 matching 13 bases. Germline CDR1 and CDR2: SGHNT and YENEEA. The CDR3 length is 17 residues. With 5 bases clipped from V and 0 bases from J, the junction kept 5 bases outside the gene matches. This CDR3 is CASSPRTSGSSTDTQYF. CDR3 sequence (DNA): TGTGCCAGCAGCCCGAGGACTAGCGGGAGTAGCACAGATACGCAGTATTTT.

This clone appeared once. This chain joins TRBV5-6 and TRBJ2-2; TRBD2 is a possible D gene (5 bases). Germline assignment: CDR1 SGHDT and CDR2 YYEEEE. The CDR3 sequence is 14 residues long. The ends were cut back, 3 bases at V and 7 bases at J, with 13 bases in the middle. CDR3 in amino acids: CASSSGVSVGELFF. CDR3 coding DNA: TGTGCCAGCAGCTCCGGGGTTTCGGTCGGGGAGCTGTTTTTT.

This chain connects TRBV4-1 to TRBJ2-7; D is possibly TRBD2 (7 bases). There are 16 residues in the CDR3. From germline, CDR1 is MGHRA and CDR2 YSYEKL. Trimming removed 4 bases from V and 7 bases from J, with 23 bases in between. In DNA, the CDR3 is TGCGCCAGCAGCCCACAAGCACGGGGGGCCTCCTTAGAGCAGTACTTC. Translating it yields CASSPQARGASLEQYF.

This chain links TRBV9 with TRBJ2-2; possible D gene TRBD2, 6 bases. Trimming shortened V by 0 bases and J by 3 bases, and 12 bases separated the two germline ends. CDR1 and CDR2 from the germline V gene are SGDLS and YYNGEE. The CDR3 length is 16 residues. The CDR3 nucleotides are TGTGCCAGCAGCGTAGCCGGAGGGAGAGACACCGGGGAGCTGTTTTTT. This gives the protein CASSVAGGRDTGELFF.